Detailed here is one T cell receptor beta chain. Antigen: not known. V lost 8 bases to trimming and J lost 6 bases; unmatched junction nucleotides: 12. CDR3 length: 15 residues. Germline CDR1 reads SNHLY; CDR2 reads FYNNEI. Researchers ran the PCR with 60 Vbeta and 13 Jbeta primers. Method: immunoSEQ multiplex PCR; TCRdb's copy keeps in-frame clones and lacks some. The sample has roughly 130,000 clones; 75% to 85% are singletons. This sample was included in a study of cytomegalovirus exposure and HLA in healthy donors. Study-wide points: When a later analysis was performed, an Asian-associated ancestry cluster reportedly had fewer N-insertions than the 666-donor mean. Most TCR beta V segments were productive about 87% or about 30% of the time in an earlier analysis.

Unrecorded immune exposure was likely among donors, who were nominally healthy when sampled. This chain joins TRBV2 and TRBJ2-3; the match to TRBD2 covers 9 bases. The TCR originated in a man between 35 and 55 years old in good health and CMV-seronegative. Sequenced input: PBMCs. The CDR3 region is CASAPAGGSGDTQYF. In DNA form, the CDR3 reads TGTGCCAGCGCCCCAGCGGGAGGAAGTGGTGATACGCAGTATTTT.